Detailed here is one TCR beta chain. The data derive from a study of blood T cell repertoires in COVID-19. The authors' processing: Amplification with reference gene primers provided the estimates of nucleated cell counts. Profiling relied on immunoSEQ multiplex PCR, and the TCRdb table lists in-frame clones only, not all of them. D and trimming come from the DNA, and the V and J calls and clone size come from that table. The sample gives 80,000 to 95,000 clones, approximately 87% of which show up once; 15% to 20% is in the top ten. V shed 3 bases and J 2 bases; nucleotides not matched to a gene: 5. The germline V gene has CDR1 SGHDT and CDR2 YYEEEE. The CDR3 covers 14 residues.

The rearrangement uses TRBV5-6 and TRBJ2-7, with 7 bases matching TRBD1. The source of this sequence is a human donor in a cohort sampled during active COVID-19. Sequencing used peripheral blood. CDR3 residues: CASSSVQGPYEQYF. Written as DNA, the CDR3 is TGTGCCAGCAGCTCCGTACAGGGGCCCTACGAGCAGTACTTC.